This entry lists 14 T cell receptor beta chains sequenced from one sample in a study of T cells in Graves' hyperthyroidism and ophthalmopathy. Using RNA transcripts as the source, TCR beta CDR3 regions were amplified. The HTBI set primed first-round TCR CDR3 RT-PCR. TCRdb fed the multiplex PCR reads into MiXCR, producing one record per CDR3 protein. The sample lists fewer than 750,000 distinct CDR3 sequences; roughly 15% were seen once. Material for sequencing was blood. Source of these receptors: a woman aged 40 to 55 with Graves' ophthalmopathy.

This clonotype turned up a few times. The rearrangement joins TRBV6-1 to TRBJ1-6; no clear D. This CDR3 region has 15 residues. Germline V CDR1 and CDR2: MNHNS, SASEGT. V lost 6 bases and J 6 bases, leaving 15 bases between the germline ends. CDR3 sequence reads: CASSPEGILNSPLHF. The CDR3 DNA reads as TGTGCCAGCAGCCCGGAAGGAATCCTTAATTCACCCCTCCACTTT.

The chain has TRBV6-5 and TRBJ1-1; a possible D gene is TRBD1 (5 bases). V was cut by 4 bases and J by 7 bases, with 13 bases left in between. The germline V gene has CDR1 MNHEY and CDR2 SVGAGI. The CDR3 contains 13 residues. DNA for the CDR3: TGTGCCAGCAGTTCCCCCAATGGGGGTGAAGCTTTCTTT. This translates into CASSSPNGGEAFF.

This clonotype has ten or more counts. The chain combines TRBV15 with TRBJ1-1; D uncertain. Trimming took 2 bases from V and 0 from J, leaving 7 bases between them. The CDR3 loop spans 14 amino acids. The germline V gene has CDR1 LNHNV and CDR2 YYDKDF (reference sequence). CDR3 protein: CATSRPAMNTEAFF. The CDR3 coding sequence is TGTGCCACCAGCAGACCGGCCATGAACACTGAAGCTTTCTTT.

This clonotype has ten or more counts. The chain carries TRBV6-4 and TRBJ2-5; possible D gene TRBD1, 6 bases. V was trimmed by 7 bases and J by 2 bases, leaving 8 bases between them. Germline V gene data show CDR1 as MRHNA and CDR2 as SNTAGT. The CDR3 loop spans 12 amino acids. The CDR3 sequence: CASKTGQETQYF. In DNA form, the CDR3 reads TGTGCCAGCAAAACAGGGCAAGAGACCCAGTACTTC.

In its sample, this clonotype was seen many times. The chain recombines TRBV6-5 with TRBJ2-7; D might be TRBD1 or TRBD2, each matching 5 bases. The ends were cut back, 6 bases at V and 7 bases at J, with 16 bases in the middle. Germline CDR1 reads MNHEY; CDR2 reads SVGAGI. CDR3 size: 13 residues. CDR3 in amino acids: CASSKRGSWEQYF. The CDR3 DNA sequence: TGTGCCAGCAGCAAACGGGGCTCATGGGAGCAGTACTTC.

At least ten counts were recorded for this clonotype. The chain employs TRBV4-3 and TRBJ1-2; TRBD1 might be the D (6 bases). Germline V lookup: CDR1 LGHNA, CDR2 YSLEER. CDR3 length equals 16 residues. V lost 2 bases and J 1 base, leaving 14 bases between the germline ends. This CDR3 reads CASSQPRAGVNYGYTF. CDR3 nucleotides: TGCGCCAGCAGCCAACCTAGGGCAGGGGTTAACTATGGCTACACCTTC.

This clonotype was observed at least ten times. The genes are TRBV5-5 and TRBJ2-1, with 9 bases identical to TRBD2. The germline CDR1 and CDR2 sequences are SGHKS and YYEKEE (reference sequence). V trimming: 0 bases; J trimming: 4 bases; junction bases outside the gene matches: 5. This CDR3 is built from 16 residues. The CDR3 region has the DNA TGTGCCAGCAGCTTGGATGCGGGAGGGGGGTACAATGAGCAGTTCTTC. Amino acids: CASSLDAGGGYNEQFF.

This clonotype showed up many times. The chain carries TRBV11-3 and TRBJ1-1; D remains unclear. Germline lookup yields CDR1 SGHNT and CDR2 YENEEA. V lost 0 bases and J 12 bases, leaving 14 bases between the germline ends. The CDR3 extends over 13 amino acids. This chain's CDR3 is CASSLDNSMRTFF. The DNA of the CDR3 is TGTGCCAGCAGCTTAGATAATTCAATGAGGACTTTCTTT.

This clonotype was recorded many times. This rearrangement joins TRBV29-1 to TRBJ2-7; 12 bases line up with TRBD2. The CDR3 length is 13 residues. The ends lost 6 bases at V and 3 bases at J; junction bases unmatched: 3. Germline loops: CDR1 SQVTM, CDR2 ANQGSEA. The CDR3 coding sequence is TGCAGCGTCCTGACTAGCGGGAGCTACGAGCAGTACTTC. It specifies CSVLTSGSYEQYF.

At least ten counts were recorded for this clonotype. The J gene is TRBJ2-3, the V gene TRBV12-3 or TRBV12-4; D may be TRBD1 or TRBD2 (5 bases each). V was pared by 8 bases and J by 5 bases, with 20 bases between. The CDR3 loop spans 15 amino acids. CDR3 nucleotide sequence: TGTGCCAGCCTTATAGAAACCGGGACCCGAGATACGCAGTATTTT. Its protein product is CASLIETGTRDTQYF.

This clonotype was seen repeatedly, ten times or more. CDR3 in amino acids: CSASGLADAADTGELFF. The CDR3 coding sequence is TGCAGTGCTAGCGGACTAGCGGATGCAGCGGACACCGGGGAGCTGTTTTTT. V and J are TRBV20-1 and TRBJ2-2, with 10 nucleotides matching TRBD2. The CDR3 is made up of 17 amino acids. Trimming took 3 bases from V and 3 from J; bases not matched to a gene: 10. CDR1 is DFQATT and CDR2 is SNEGSKA in the germline V gene (reference sequence).

The table lists this clonotype with many counts. The chain is built from TRBV20-1 and TRBJ1-2; D unclear. In germline, CDR1 is DFQATT, CDR2 SNEGSKA (reference sequence). The CDR3 spans 12 residues. The V end lost 1 base, the J end lost 2 bases, and 5 bases lay between the germline ends. CDR3 bases: TGCAGTGCTAGAGGAGGGAACTATGGCTACACCTTC. Amino acid sequence: CSARGGNYGYTF.

The sample holds many counts of this clonotype. The rearrangement uses TRBV2 and TRBJ1-3; D is ambiguous. The germline V and J ends were trimmed by 7 bases and 0 bases, with 7 bases remaining between them. The CDR3 sequence is 13 residues long. The germline gives CDR1 SNHLY, CDR2 FYNNEI. The CDR3 DNA follows: TGTGCCAGCACTTTAAGCTCTGGAAACACCATATATTTT. Translation gives CASTLSSGNTIYF.

This sequence joins TRBV28 and TRBJ1-2; 7 positions match TRBD1. The length of the CDR3 is 13 residues. The V and J ends lost 7 bases and 5 bases, in that order; junction bases with no gene match: 7. Germline-derived CDR1 and CDR2 are MDHEN and SYDVKM. DNA for the CDR3: TGTGCCAGCAACCTACAGGGGACGTATGGCTACACCTTC. It encodes CASNLQGTYGYTF.